A single sample is the source of the 19 T cell receptor beta chains below, sequenced in a study of blood T cells in healthy people across ages. A second about 7 to 12 cycle PCR used barcoded and J-beta primers. A single record per CDR3 protein comes from TCRdb applying MiXCR to the 5' RACE reads. The sample consists of more than 800,000 distinct CDR3 sequences, under 45% of them appearing once. The material sequenced was blood. The receptor source for this set is a woman aged 60-75 years in good health.

The gene calls are TRBV7-9 and TRBJ1-2; the D is unclear. The CDR3 contains 15 residues. Germline-derived CDR1 and CDR2 are SEHNR and FQNEAQ (reference sequence). Trimming took off 3 bases at V and 8 bases at J, with 19 bases between the two ends. The CDR3 DNA is TGTGCCAGCAGCTTTAGTCTGCCCGGGGAAGGAGGCTACACCTTC. Translated: CASSFSLPGEGGYTF. The full variable domain, completed using reference TRBV7-9 and TRBJ1-2, is DTGVSQNPRHKITKRGQNVTFRCDPISEHNRLYWYRQTLGQGPEFLTYFQNEAQLEKSRLLSDRFSAERPKGSFSTLEIQRTEQGDSAMYLCASSFSLPGEGGYTFGSGTRLTVV.

This clonotype has just a few counts. This chain joins TRBV12-3 or TRBV12-4 and TRBJ1-1; 9 bases fit TRBD1. The CDR3 consists of 15 residues. With V trimmed by 10 bases and J by 3 bases, 12 bases remained unmatched. CDR3 sequence reads: CANLLGQGRHTEAFF. CDR3 nucleotides: TGTGCCAACCTGTTGGGACAGGGACGGCACACTGAAGCTTTCTTT.

The chain employs TRBV7-8 and TRBJ2-7; 8 bases are a match to TRBD2. CDR1 SGHVS and CDR2 FQNEAQ come from the germline V gene. The CDR3 totals 18 residues. The J segment lost 2 bases and the V segment lost 4 bases, leaving 16 bases of the junction unmatched. CDR3 coding DNA: TGTGCCAGCAGCTCCCCCATTATGCGGCGGGAGGATGCCTACGAGCAGTACTTC. Its protein product is CASSSPIMRREDAYEQYF.

The chain carries TRBV6-2 or TRBV6-3 and TRBJ2-1, with TRBD2 as a possible D gene (6 bases). This CDR3 comprises 14 residues. V lost 2 bases and J 4 bases, leaving 9 bases between the germline ends. The germline gives CDR1 MNHEY, CDR2 SVGEGT. In DNA form, the CDR3 reads TGTGCCAGCAGTTACGAAGCGGGTTACAATGAGCAGTTCTTC. It translates to CASSYEAGYNEQFF.

The chain recombines TRBV12-3 or TRBV12-4 with TRBJ2-3; 13 positions match TRBD2. The CDR3 contains 18 residues. Trimming removed 2 bases from V and 0 bases from J; junction bases left unmatched: 5. The CDR3 coding sequence is TGTGCCAGCAGTTTATTCCGGACTAGCGGGAGTAGCACAGATACGCAGTATTTT. Protein sequence: CASSLFRTSGSSTDTQYF.

This clonotype was seen only a few times. CDR3 amino acids: CSASERATYEQYF. For the CDR3, the DNA is TGCAGTGCTAGCGAGCGGGCGACCTACGAGCAGTACTTC. The chain employs TRBV20-1 and TRBJ2-7; a possible D gene is TRBD2 (6 bases). The CDR3 spans 13 residues. The germline V and J ends were trimmed by 3 bases and 2 bases, with 11 bases remaining between them. Germline V gives CDR1 DFQATT, CDR2 SNEGSKA (reference sequence).

The V call is TRBV6-6, the J call TRBJ2-3, with 9 positions matching TRBD2. J was trimmed by 4 bases and V by 7 bases; bases with no gene match: 9. CDR1 and CDR2 from the germline V gene are MNHNY and SVGAGI (reference sequence). The CDR3 loop spans 15 amino acids. The CDR3: CASTLSGSRSDTQYF. CDR3 nucleotide sequence: TGTGCCAGCACTCTTAGCGGGAGTCGGTCAGATACGCAGTATTTT.

The J gene is TRBJ2-2, the V gene TRBV7-9; a weak D match, TRBD2 (7 bases). Germline V gene lookup returns CDR1 SEHNR and CDR2 FQNEAQ (reference sequence). CDR3 length equals 18 residues. The ends were cut back, 6 bases at V and 10 bases at J, with 30 bases in the middle. Written as DNA, the CDR3 is TGTGCCAGCAGACCTAGGACAGAACTAGCGAGTCCCTCGCAGGAGCTGTTTTTT. Encoded protein: CASRPRTELASPSQELFF.

This clonotype was picked up a small number of times. The chain uses TRBV6-2 or TRBV6-3 and TRBJ2-7; D tentatively reads TRBD1 or TRBD2 (7 bases each). This CDR3 is 13 amino acids long. Looked up from germline, CDR1 is MNHEY and CDR2 is SVGEGT. Trimming took 10 bases from V and 5 from J, leaving 18 bases between them. This chain's CDR3 is CAIKPSGTDEQYF. For the CDR3, the DNA is TGTGCCATCAAGCCCAGCGGGACAGACGAGCAGTACTTC.

This clonotype was observed a handful of times. The chain is built from TRBV27 and TRBJ2-7, with TRBD1 matching 8 bases. Per the germline V gene, CDR1 is MNHEY and CDR2 is SMNVEV (reference sequence). V was clipped by 2 bases and J by 2 bases; unmatched bases: 5. This CDR3 spans 15 amino acids. The CDR3 reads CASSLATGDTYEQYF. CDR3 sequence (DNA): TGTGCCAGCAGTTTAGCGACAGGGGACACCTACGAGCAGTACTTC.

V is TRBV14 and J is TRBJ2-7; D gene uncertain. The CDR3 contains 13 residues. Looked up from germline, CDR1 is SGHDN and CDR2 is FVKESK. Trimming removed 1 base from V and 3 bases from J, with 7 bases in between. CDR3 loop: CASSQVSLYEQYF. CDR3 DNA sequence: TGTGCCAGCAGCCAAGTATCACTCTACGAGCAGTACTTC. Full variable domain (outside the CDR3, taken from reference TRBV14 and TRBJ2-7): EAGVTQFPSHSVIEKGQTVTLRCDPISGHDNLYWYRRVMGKEIKFLLHFVKESKQDESGMPNNRFLAERTGGTYSTLKVQPAELEDSGVYFCASSQVSLYEQYFGPGTRLTVT.

This clonotype was seen ten or more times. V gene TRBV6-4 combines with J gene TRBJ2-3; D might be TRBD1 (5 bases). Germline V gives CDR1 MRHNA, CDR2 SNTAGT. The germline V and J ends were trimmed by 10 bases and 2 bases, with 13 bases remaining between them. The CDR3 extends over 13 amino acids. CDR3 sequence reads: CATARETTDTQYF. The DNA of the CDR3 is TGTGCCACCGCCAGGGAAACCACAGATACGCAGTATTTT.

The sample holds a few counts of this clonotype. V usage is TRBV7-8 and J usage is TRBJ1-6; D is unclear. V was shortened by 0 bases and J by 7 bases, with 10 bases between the two germline ends. The CDR3 has 15 residues. The V gene's germline CDR1 is SGHVS and CDR2 FQNEAQ. The CDR3 nucleotides read TGTGCCAGCAGCTTAGCGGATGGTCCCAATTCACCCCTCCACTTT. This translates into CASSLADGPNSPLHF.

Ten or more counts support this clonotype. The chain carries TRBV7-9 and TRBJ2-3, with a weak D call TRBD2 (5 bases). The CDR3 length is 15 residues. V was pared by 5 bases and J by 0 bases, with 12 bases between. Germline V gene sequence: CDR1 SEHNR, CDR2 FQNEAQ (reference sequence). This CDR3 is CASSPPGVSTDTQYF. The CDR3 DNA reads as TGTGCCAGCAGCCCTCCCGGGGTTAGCACAGATACGCAGTATTTT.

This clonotype was found a few times. The chain joins TRBV4-2 to TRBJ2-1, with D perhaps being TRBD1 or TRBD2 (7 bases each). This CDR3 is 13 amino acids long. Germline-derived CDR1 and CDR2 are LGHNA and YNFKEQ. V lost 3 bases and J 8 bases, leaving 11 bases between the germline ends. Written as DNA, the CDR3 is TGTGCCAGCAGCCAGACAGGGAGGGATGAGCAGTTCTTC. It codes for CASSQTGRDEQFF.

The V call is TRBV27, the J call TRBJ1-1; maybe TRBD1 (6 bases). In germline, CDR1 is MNHEY, CDR2 SMNVEV (reference sequence). This CDR3 has 18 residues. Trimming cost V 4 bases and J 4 bases, with 25 bases left between them. The CDR3 sequence is CASSSLPLGGRGRTEAFF. CDR3 DNA: TGTGCCAGCAGTTCACTTCCGTTGGGGGGCAGGGGACGCACTGAAGCTTTCTTT.

The gene calls are TRBV7-9 and TRBJ1-4; TRBD1 agrees at 9 bases. V dropped 4 bases and J dropped 4; count of bases not matched to a gene: 7. Germline CDR1 and CDR2: SEHNR and FQNEAQ (reference sequence). This CDR3 region has 16 residues. DNA of the CDR3: TGTGCCAGCAGCTCGGGGACAGGGTTGAGTAATGAAAAACTGTTTTTT. Its protein product is CASSSGTGLSNEKLFF.

The chain couples TRBV2 to TRBJ2-7; D may be TRBD2 (5 bases). Germline lookup yields CDR1 SNHLY and CDR2 FYNNEI. V was trimmed by 7 bases and J by 3 bases, leaving 16 bases between them. The CDR3 contains 14 residues. As DNA, the CDR3 is TGTGCCAGCACCATAAGTGTAGGGAGCTACGAGCAGTACTTC. Translating gives CASTISVGSYEQYF. Complete variable domain (other parts from reference TRBV2 and TRBJ2-7): EPEVTQTPSHQVTQMGQEVILRCVPISNHLYFYWYRQILGQKVEFLVSFYNNEISEKSEIFDDQFSVERPDGSNFTLKIRSTKLEDSAMYFCASTISVGSYEQYFGPGTRLTVT.

This clonotype has only a few counts. The chain joins TRBV25-1 to TRBJ2-7, with 9 bases fitting TRBD2. CDR1 MGHDK and CDR2 SYGVNS come from the germline V gene. The trim removed 5 bases at V and 2 bases at J, leaving 7 bases unmatched. The CDR3 extends over 15 amino acids. The DNA for the CDR3 is TGTGCCAGCAGTTCGGGGCGGGGGGGCGCCTACGAGCAGTACTTC. This gives the protein CASSSGRGGAYEQYF.